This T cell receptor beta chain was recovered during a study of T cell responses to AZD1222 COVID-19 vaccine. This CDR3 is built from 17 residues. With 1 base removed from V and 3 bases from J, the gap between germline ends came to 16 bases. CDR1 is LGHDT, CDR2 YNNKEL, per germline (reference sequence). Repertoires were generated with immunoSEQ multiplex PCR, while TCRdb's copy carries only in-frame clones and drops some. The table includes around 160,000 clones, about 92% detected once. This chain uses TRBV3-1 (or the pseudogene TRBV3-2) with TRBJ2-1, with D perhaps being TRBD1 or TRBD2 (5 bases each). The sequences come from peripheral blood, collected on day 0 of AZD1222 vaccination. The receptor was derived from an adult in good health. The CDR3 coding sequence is TGTGCCAGCAGCCAAGTCCCCGGGACCGAGAGCTACAATGAGCAGTTCTTC. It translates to CASSQVPGTESYNEQFF.